This T cell receptor (beta chain) was identified during a study of T cell responses to AZD1222 COVID-19 vaccine. The assay was immunoSEQ multiplex PCR, and TCRdb's table has in-frame clones only and misses some. Of under 150,000 clones listed, approximately 90% are singletons. This TCR was sampled from an adult who received the AZD1222 COVID-19 vaccine. The input for sequencing was peripheral blood, taken 28 days after the second AZD1222 dose.

The CDR3 loop reads CASSLWQGSGNTIYF. The CDR3 DNA sequence: TGTGCCAGCAGTTTGTGGCAGGGGAGTGGAAACACCATATATTTT. The chain joins TRBV28 to TRBJ1-3; possible D gene TRBD1, 6 bases. This CDR3 has 15 residues. V dropped 3 bases and J dropped 3 bases, with 12 bases sitting between them. The germline V gene encodes CDR1 MDHEN and CDR2 SYDVKM.